Sequencing of this TCR beta chain was carried out in a study of shared clonotypes between healthy human individuals. The length of the CDR3 is 14 residues. The germline CDR1 and CDR2 sequences are WSHSY and SAAADI. Trimming cost V 1 base and J 0 bases, with 6 bases left between them. Profiling relied on immunoSEQ multiplex PCR, and the TCRdb table lists in-frame clones only, not all of them. Among 2 million to 2.5 million clones listed, about 90% were seen once. The receptor comes from a man between 18 and 29 years old in good health. Some clones in this sample may be carry-over from other donors' samples. The sequencing sample was made of naive CD4+ T cells from PBMCs. The subset here: CD45RA+ positively selected. The V and J genes are TRBV10-2 and TRBJ1-1; no reliable D call. The CDR3, as DNA: TGCGCCAGCAGTGAGTTCGGCTTGAACACTGAAGCTTTCTTT. Protein: CASSEFGLNTEAFF.